The next 29 T cell receptor beta chains were all read from a single sample in a study of blood T cell repertoires in COVID-19. TCRdb's table, derived via immunoSEQ multiplex PCR, lists solely in-frame clones and lacks some. The sample has hundreds of thousands of clones, around 87% seen once; the top ten hold about 1.2%. The sequenced sample was peripheral blood. These receptors came from a man between 65 and 85 years old with acute or convalescent COVID-19.

This clone was seen just once. The chain has TRBV5-1 and TRBJ2-5; weak D call: TRBD2 (6 bases). Germline assignment: CDR1 SGHRS and CDR2 YFSETQ. V was shortened by 0 bases and J by 5 bases, with 11 bases between the two germline ends. CDR3 length: 14 amino acids. CDR3 protein: CASSLVGGKETQYF. Here the CDR3 DNA reads TGCGCCAGCAGCTTGGTTGGAGGGAAGGAGACCCAGTACTTC.

The chain combines TRBV10-3 with TRBJ2-6; D possibly corresponds to TRBD2 (7 bases). Trimming left V 5 bases short and J 3 bases short, with 11 bases between. Germline V gives CDR1 ENHRY, CDR2 SYGVKD. This CDR3 is built from 15 residues. CDR3 loop: CAISRGAGGANVLTF. The CDR3 DNA reads as TGTGCCATCAGTCGGGGGGCTGGTGGGGCCAACGTCCTGACTTTC.

This clone was counted once. The rearrangement uses TRBV7-2 and TRBJ1-3, with D unresolved. Germline CDR1 and CDR2: SGHTA and FQGNSA. This CDR3 spans 16 amino acids. Trimming left V 5 bases short and J 6 bases short, with 20 bases between. CDR3 residues: CASSPSRGWVLNTIYF. The CDR3 DNA sequence: TGTGCCAGCAGCCCCTCCCGAGGGTGGGTCTTAAACACCATATATTTT.

The rearrangement links TRBV28 to TRBJ1-6, with D possibly matching TRBD1 (5 bases). The V and J ends lost 7 bases and 9 bases respectively, with 13 bases between them. The CDR3 covers 13 residues. The germline V gene has CDR1 MDHEN and CDR2 SYDVKM. The CDR3: CASTLGGSSPLHF. The CDR3 DNA reads TGTGCCAGCACCTTGGGGGGGAGTTCACCCCTCCACTTT.

The chain is built from TRBV6-2 or TRBV6-3 and TRBJ2-3, with 10 bases matching TRBD2. J gave up 3 bases and V 0 bases, and 3 bases lay outside the gene matches. The CDR3 consists of 16 residues. Germline CDR1 and CDR2: MNHEY and SVGEGT. CDR3 coding DNA: TGTGCCAGCAGTTACTCAATAGCGGGGGGAACAGATACGCAGTATTTT. Translating it yields CASSYSIAGGTDTQYF.

The chain combines TRBV28 with TRBJ1-4; 7 bases are a match to TRBD1. Germline CDR1 MDHEN, CDR2 SYDVKM. This CDR3 comprises 14 residues. Trimming at V came to 10 bases and at J to 8 bases, leaving 13 bases not matched to a gene. Here the CDR3 DNA reads TGTGCCACCGCCCAAGGGGGCACGGGAGAAAAACTGTTTTTT. This gives the protein CATAQGGTGEKLFF.

This clone came up a few times. The chain carries TRBV28 and TRBJ1-5; 8 nucleotides align to TRBD1. The junction had 1 base not matched to a gene; V was cut back by 5 bases and J by 1 base. CDR1 is MDHEN and CDR2 is SYDVKM in the germline V gene. CDR3 length: 14 amino acids. Written as DNA, the CDR3 is TGTGCCAGCAGTGCAGGGGGCAGCAATCAGCCCCAGCATTTT. Protein: CASSAGGSNQPQHF.

The J gene is TRBJ2-1, the V gene TRBV4-1; 9 bases are a match to TRBD2. Germline V gene sequence: CDR1 MGHRA, CDR2 YSYEKL. The CDR3 is made up of 17 amino acids. V lost 5 bases to trimming and J lost 5 bases; unmatched junction nucleotides: 13. The CDR3 coding sequence is TGCGCCAGCAGCGAACCGCAGGGACTAGCCGGGGACAATGAGCAGTTCTTC. This translates into CASSEPQGLAGDNEQFF.

The chain combines TRBV6-2 or TRBV6-3 with TRBJ2-7, with 12 bases fitting TRBD2. The V segment lost 5 bases and the J segment 2 bases; nucleotides outside the gene matches: 7. The germline CDR1 and CDR2 sequences are MNHEY and SVGEGT. The CDR3 spans 16 residues. CDR3 nucleotides: TGTGCCAGCAGTGAGGGGCTAGCGGGAGGGCCCTACGAGCAGTACTTC. Protein product: CASSEGLAGGPYEQYF.

In its sample, this clone was seen once. V is TRBV5-1 and J is TRBJ1-6, with D uncertain. Trimming took 3 bases from V and 8 from J, leaving 12 bases between them. CDR1 SGHRS and CDR2 YFSETQ come from the germline V gene. The CDR3 loop spans 14 amino acids. In DNA, the CDR3 is TGCGCCAGCAGCTCGACACCGAACGATTCACCCCTCCACTTT. Translated: CASSSTPNDSPLHF.

This sequence joins TRBV6-1 and TRBJ1-3; the match to TRBD1 covers 8 bases. CDR3 size: 16 residues. Germline lookup yields CDR1 MNHNS and CDR2 SASEGT. After removal of 4 bases from V and 2 bases from J, the junction contained 7 bases not matched to a gene. The CDR3 spells CASSAGQGSPGNTIYF. CDR3 in DNA: TGTGCCAGCAGTGCAGGACAGGGCTCCCCTGGAAACACCATATATTTT.

This chain joins TRBV5-1 and TRBJ2-5, with 9 bases identical to TRBD2. CDR1 is SGHRS, CDR2 YFSETQ, per germline. Trimming at V came to 4 bases and at J to 5 bases, leaving 6 bases not matched to a gene. CDR3 length equals 14 residues. The CDR3, as DNA: TGCGCCAGCAGCGTAGCGGGGGCTCTCGAGACCCAGTACTTC. Translation gives CASSVAGALETQYF.

The chain uses TRBV29-1 and TRBJ1-2; a possible D gene is TRBD1 (5 bases). The CDR3 length is 12 residues. The germline V gene has CDR1 SQVTM and CDR2 ANQGSEA. Trimming took 4 bases from V and 8 from J, leaving 14 bases between them. CDR3 in amino acids: CSVVRGGSGYTF. The CDR3 DNA reads as TGCAGCGTTGTCCGCGGGGGGTCCGGCTACACCTTC.

This chain joins TRBV21-1 and TRBJ2-7; no check of the table's D call, TRBD2, against the DNA was made. TRBV21-1 is described as a pseudogene. This CDR3 region has 15 residues. Written as DNA, the CDR3 is TGTGCCAGCAGTTATGGGAGCGGGAGGGCCTACGAGCAGTACTTC. It specifies CASSYGSGRAYEQYF.

Written as DNA, the CDR3 is TGTGCCAGCAGCTTAAGTAGAGGGCCGAGCTCACCCCTCCACTTT. It yields the protein CASSLSRGPSSPLHF. The chain combines TRBV11-2 with TRBJ1-6; D not certain. The germline gives CDR1 SGHAT, CDR2 FQNNGV. The CDR3 spans 15 residues. V lost 2 bases and J lost 10, with 15 bases in between.

This clone was seen just once. This chain connects TRBV7-2 to TRBJ1-1; D is unclear. The germline CDR1 and CDR2 sequences are SGHTA and FQGNSA. The CDR3 runs 14 residues. The ends were cut back, 5 bases at V and 4 bases at J, with 14 bases in the middle. The CDR3 region is CASSPPGMGTEAFF. CDR3 nucleotides: TGTGCCAGCAGCCCACCCGGGATGGGCACTGAAGCTTTCTTT.

The J gene is TRBJ2-7, the V gene TRBV6-1, with 9 bases that match TRBD1. The V gene end was trimmed by 1 base and the J gene end by 6 bases; junction bases not matched to a gene: 7. Germline assignment: CDR1 MNHNS and CDR2 SASEGT. The CDR3 covers 15 residues. CDR3 residues: CASSEVWTGDAEQYF. CDR3 sequence (DNA): TGTGCCAGCAGTGAAGTATGGACAGGGGACGCCGAGCAGTACTTC.

The J gene is TRBJ2-3, the V gene TRBV3-1 (or the pseudogene TRBV3-2); the match to TRBD2 covers 14 bases. Germline-derived CDR1 and CDR2 are LGHDT and YNNKEL (reference sequence). The CDR3 consists of 18 residues. Trimming cost V 3 bases and J 4 bases; bases outside gene matches: 9. CDR3 sequence: CASSQETSGGAAADTQYF. CDR3 bases: TGTGCCAGCAGCCAGGAGACTAGCGGGGGGGCCGCGGCAGATACGCAGTATTTT.

The V call is TRBV6-5, the J call TRBJ1-6; D perhaps matches TRBD1 (6 bases). The V end was cut by 6 bases, the J end by 9 bases, with 15 bases between. The length of the CDR3 is 14 residues. Per germline, CDR1 MNHEY and CDR2 SVGAGI. CDR3 coding DNA: TGTGCCAGCAGAAGATCAGGGGATCCTTCACCCCTCCACTTT. Its translation: CASRRSGDPSPLHF.

The V call is TRBV2, the J call TRBJ2-5, with a possible D match to TRBD1 (5 bases). The germline V gene encodes CDR1 SNHLY and CDR2 FYNNEI. Trimming removed 2 bases from V and 5 bases from J, with 12 bases in between. The CDR3 totals 14 residues. CDR3 nucleotides: TGTGCCAGCAGTGAAAGCAGGGTCGGGGAGACCCAGTACTTC. It translates to CASSESRVGETQYF.

This sequence joins TRBV19 and TRBJ2-7; 8 nucleotides agree with TRBD1. The CDR3 contains 14 residues. Germline V gives CDR1 LNHDA, CDR2 SQIVND (reference sequence). V trimming: 4 bases; J trimming: 3 bases; junction bases outside the gene matches: 5. The CDR3 bases are TGTGCCAGTAGTAAACAGGGGGTGGTCTACGAGCAGTACTTC. This codes for CASSKQGVVYEQYF.

The chain couples TRBV9 to TRBJ2-3, with TRBD2 identical over 13 bases. The CDR3 totals 17 residues. Per the germline V gene, CDR1 is SGDLS and CDR2 is YYNGEE. The junction had 6 bases not matched to a gene; V was cut back by 3 bases and J by 2 bases. The CDR3: CASSATSGGALTDTQYF. CDR3 bases: TGTGCCAGCAGCGCCACTAGCGGGGGGGCCCTCACAGATACGCAGTATTTT.

The rearrangement uses TRBV19 and TRBJ1-5; D unresolved. V dropped 3 bases and J dropped 3 bases, with 12 bases sitting between them. The CDR3 sequence is 15 residues long. Germline V CDR1 and CDR2: LNHDA, SQIVND (reference sequence). DNA for the CDR3: TGTGCCAGTAGTATTCTGGGCAGAAACAATCAGCCCCAGCATTTT. As protein: CASSILGRNNQPQHF.

This chain connects TRBV2 to TRBJ1-4, with 7 nucleotides matching TRBD1. The CDR3 loop spans 18 amino acids. Germline V CDR1 and CDR2: SNHLY, FYNNEI. V lost 6 bases to trimming and J lost 3 bases; unmatched junction nucleotides: 16. CDR3 sequence reads: CASRTQNRGLKSNEKLFF. CDR3 in DNA: TGTGCCAGCAGGACTCAGAACAGGGGCCTAAAGTCTAATGAAAAACTGTTTTTT.

V and J are TRBV6-2 or TRBV6-3 and TRBJ2-3, with no clear D. V lost 2 bases and J lost 6, with 9 bases in between. Germline V gives CDR1 MNHEY, CDR2 SVGEGT. The CDR3 loop spans 13 amino acids. The CDR3 DNA sequence: TGTGCCAGCAGTTACCCCCCTTCGGATACGCAGTATTTT. Translation: CASSYPPSDTQYF.

This chain joins TRBV5-1 and TRBJ2-7, with 11 bases fitting TRBD2. CDR3 size: 18 residues. V gave up 0 bases and J gave up 7 bases; unmatched junction bases: 15. Germline-derived CDR1 and CDR2 are SGHRS and YFSETQ. The CDR3 sequence: CASSLAWGAPGLAEEQYF. CDR3 bases: TGCGCCAGCAGCTTGGCTTGGGGAGCTCCGGGACTAGCGGAAGAGCAGTACTTC.

This clone showed up just a few times. This rearrangement joins TRBV5-6 to TRBJ2-1, with D uncertain. The CDR3 sequence is 13 residues long. Germline loops: CDR1 SGHDT, CDR2 YYEEEE. V dropped 0 bases and J dropped 3 bases, with 4 bases sitting between them. The CDR3 is CASSLDSYNEQFF. CDR3 nucleotides: TGTGCCAGCAGCTTGGACAGCTACAATGAGCAGTTCTTC.

This chain uses TRBV4-1 with TRBJ2-1; 11 bases agree with TRBD2. V gave up 2 bases and J gave up 5 bases; unmatched junction bases: 5. This CDR3 spans 16 amino acids. Germline assignment: CDR1 MGHRA and CDR2 YSYEKL. In DNA, the CDR3 is TGCGCCAGCAGCCAATCCCTAGCGGGAGGAAACAATGAGCAGTTCTTC. This gives the protein CASSQSLAGGNNEQFF.

The V call is TRBV6-2 or TRBV6-3, the J call TRBJ1-5; a possible D gene is TRBD1 (6 bases). This CDR3 has 15 residues. CDR1 and CDR2 from the germline V gene are MNHEY and SVGEGT. Trimming removed 4 bases from V and 2 bases from J, with 12 bases in between. The DNA of the CDR3 is TGTGCCAGCAGTTTTACAGGGTATGGCAATCAGCCCCAGCATTTT. Translated: CASSFTGYGNQPQHF.